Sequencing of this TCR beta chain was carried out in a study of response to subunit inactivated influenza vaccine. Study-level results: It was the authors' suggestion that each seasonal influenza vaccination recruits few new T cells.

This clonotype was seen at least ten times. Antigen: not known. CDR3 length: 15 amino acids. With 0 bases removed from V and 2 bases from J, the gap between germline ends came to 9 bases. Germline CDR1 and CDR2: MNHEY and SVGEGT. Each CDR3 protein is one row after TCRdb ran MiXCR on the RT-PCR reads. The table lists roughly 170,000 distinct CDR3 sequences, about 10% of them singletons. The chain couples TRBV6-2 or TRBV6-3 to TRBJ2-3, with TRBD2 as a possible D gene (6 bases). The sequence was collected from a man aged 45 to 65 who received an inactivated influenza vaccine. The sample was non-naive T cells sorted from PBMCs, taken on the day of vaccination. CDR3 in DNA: TGTGCCAGCAGTTACTCGGCTAGCGACACAGATACGCAGTATTTT. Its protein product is CASSYSASDTDTQYF.